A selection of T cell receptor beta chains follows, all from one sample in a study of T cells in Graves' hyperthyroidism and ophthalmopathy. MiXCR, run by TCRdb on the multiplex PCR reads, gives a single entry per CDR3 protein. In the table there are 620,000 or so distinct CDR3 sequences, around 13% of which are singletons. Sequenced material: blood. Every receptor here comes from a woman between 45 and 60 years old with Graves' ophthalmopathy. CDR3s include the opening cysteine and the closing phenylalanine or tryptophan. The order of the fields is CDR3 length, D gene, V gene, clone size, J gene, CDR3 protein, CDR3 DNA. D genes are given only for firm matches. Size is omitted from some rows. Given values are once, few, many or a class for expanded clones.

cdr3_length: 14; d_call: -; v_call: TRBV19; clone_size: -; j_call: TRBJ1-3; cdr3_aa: CASSLLDRRNTIYF; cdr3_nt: TGTGCCAGTAGCCTACTCGACAGAAGAAACACCATATATTTT
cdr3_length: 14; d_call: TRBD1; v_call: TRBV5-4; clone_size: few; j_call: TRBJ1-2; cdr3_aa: CASSVGQGDYGYTF; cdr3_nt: TGTGCCAGCAGCGTGGGACAGGGTGACTATGGCTACACCTTC
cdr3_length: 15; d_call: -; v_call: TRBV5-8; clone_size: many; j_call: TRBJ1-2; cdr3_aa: CASSLAVAGDYGYTF; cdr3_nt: TGTGCCAGCAGCTTGGCGGTAGCAGGGGACTATGGCTACACCTTC
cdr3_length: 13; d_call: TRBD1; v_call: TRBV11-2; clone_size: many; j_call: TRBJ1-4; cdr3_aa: CASRGTGVGKLFF; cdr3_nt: TGTGCCAGCAGGGGGACAGGGGTTGGAAAACTGTTTTTT
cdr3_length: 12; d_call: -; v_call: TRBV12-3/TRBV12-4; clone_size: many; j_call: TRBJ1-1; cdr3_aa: CASSLRQVRAFF; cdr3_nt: TGTGCCAGCAGTTTACGCCAGGTGAGAGCTTTCTTT
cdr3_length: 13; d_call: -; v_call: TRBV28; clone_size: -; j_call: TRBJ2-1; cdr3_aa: CTSSGGGGGEQFF; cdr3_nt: TGTACCAGCAGTGGGGGGGGGGGCGGCGAGCAGTTCTTC
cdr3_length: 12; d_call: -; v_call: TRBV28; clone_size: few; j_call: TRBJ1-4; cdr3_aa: CATSGTHEKLFF; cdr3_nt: TGTGCCACCTCCGGGACCCATGAAAAACTGTTTTTT
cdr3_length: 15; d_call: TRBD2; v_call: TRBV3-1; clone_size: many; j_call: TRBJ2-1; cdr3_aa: CASKSGTSGRDEQFF; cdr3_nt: TGTGCCAGCAAATCCGGGACTAGCGGGAGAGATGAGCAGTTCTTC
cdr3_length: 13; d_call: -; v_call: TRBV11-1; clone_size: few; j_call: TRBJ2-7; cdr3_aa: CASSLAHNYEQYF; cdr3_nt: TGTGCCAGCAGCTTAGCACACAACTACGAGCAGTACTTC
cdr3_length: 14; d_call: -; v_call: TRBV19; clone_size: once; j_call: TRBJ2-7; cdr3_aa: CASSIGGHGWEQYF; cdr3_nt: TGTGCCAGTAGTATAGGGGGACACGGCTGGGAGCAGTACTTC
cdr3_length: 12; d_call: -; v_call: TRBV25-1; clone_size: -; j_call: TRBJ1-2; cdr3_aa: CASSERVVGYTF; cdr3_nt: TGTGCCAGCAGTGAACGAGTAGTTGGCTACACCTTC
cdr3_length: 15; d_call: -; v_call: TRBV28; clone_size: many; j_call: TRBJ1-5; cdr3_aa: CASSLGDRSNQPQHF; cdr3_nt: TGTGCCAGCAGTTTGGGCGATCGTAGCAATCAGCCCCAGCATTTT
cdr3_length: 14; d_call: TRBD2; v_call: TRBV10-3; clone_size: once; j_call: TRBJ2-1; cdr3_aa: CAINQAGKNNEQFF; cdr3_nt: TGTGCCATCAATCAAGCGGGGAAGAACAATGAGCAGTTCTTC
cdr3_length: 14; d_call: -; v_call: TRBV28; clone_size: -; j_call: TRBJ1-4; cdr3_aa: CASSAPGNIAKLFF; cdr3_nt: TGTGCCAGCAGTGCTCCGGGGAACATCGCAAAACTGTTTTTT
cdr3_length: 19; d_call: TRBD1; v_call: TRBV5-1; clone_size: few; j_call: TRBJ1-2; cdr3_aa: CASSPFRGQSGSAAYGYTF; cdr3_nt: TGCGCCAGCAGCCCGTTTAGGGGACAGTCAGGAAGCGCGGCCTATGGCTACACCTTC
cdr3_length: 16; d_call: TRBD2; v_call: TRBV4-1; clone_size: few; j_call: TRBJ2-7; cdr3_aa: CASSHPRAGVPYEQYF; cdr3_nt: TGCGCCAGCAGCCACCCTAGAGCGGGAGTTCCCTACGAGCAGTACTTC
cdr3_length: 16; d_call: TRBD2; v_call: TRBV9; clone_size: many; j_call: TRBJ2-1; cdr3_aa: CASSLRTSGTHNEQFF; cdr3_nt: TGTGCCAGCAGCCTTCGGACTAGCGGGACCCACAATGAGCAGTTCTTC
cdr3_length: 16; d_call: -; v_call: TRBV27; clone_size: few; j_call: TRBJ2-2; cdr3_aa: CASSLFVRENTGELFF; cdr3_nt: TGTGCCAGCAGTTTATTCGTCAGGGAGAACACCGGGGAGCTGTTTTTT
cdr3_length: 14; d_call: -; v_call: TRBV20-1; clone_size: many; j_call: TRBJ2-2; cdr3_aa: CSATSGIGTGELFF; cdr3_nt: TGCAGTGCTACATCAGGGATAGGGACCGGGGAGCTGTTTTTT
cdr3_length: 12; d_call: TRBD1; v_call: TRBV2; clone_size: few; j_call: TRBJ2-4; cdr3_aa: CASSWGQTSRYF; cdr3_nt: TGTGCCAGCAGTTGGGGACAGACTTCGCGGTACTTC
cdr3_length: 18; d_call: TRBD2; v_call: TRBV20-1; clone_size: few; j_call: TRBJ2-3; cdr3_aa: CSARDPFGTSGMGDTQYF; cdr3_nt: TGCAGTGCTAGAGATCCTTTTGGGACTAGCGGGATGGGAGATACGCAGTATTTT
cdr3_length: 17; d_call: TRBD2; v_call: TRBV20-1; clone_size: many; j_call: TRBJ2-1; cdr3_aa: CSARAGLAGGTYNEQFF; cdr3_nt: TGCAGTGCTAGGGCAGGACTAGCGGGGGGGACCTACAATGAGCAGTTCTTC
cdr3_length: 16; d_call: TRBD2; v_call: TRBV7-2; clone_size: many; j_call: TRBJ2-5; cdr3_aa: CASSFERTRSSGTQYF; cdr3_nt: TGTGCCAGCAGCTTTGAAAGGACTAGAAGTTCGGGGACCCAGTACTTC
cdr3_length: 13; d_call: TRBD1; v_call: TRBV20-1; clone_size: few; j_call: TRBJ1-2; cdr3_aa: CSAGDRNNYGYTF; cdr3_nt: TGCAGTGCTGGGGACAGGAATAACTATGGCTACACCTTC
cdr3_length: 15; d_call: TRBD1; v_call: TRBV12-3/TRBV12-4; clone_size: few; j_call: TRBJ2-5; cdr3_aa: CASSLTGLGEETQYF; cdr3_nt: TGTGCCAGCAGTTTGACAGGGTTGGGCGAAGAGACCCAGTACTTC
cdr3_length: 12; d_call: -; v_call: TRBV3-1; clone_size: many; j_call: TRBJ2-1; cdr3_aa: CASSLNREEQFF; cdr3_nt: TGTGCCAGCAGTCTGAACCGAGAGGAGCAGTTCTTC
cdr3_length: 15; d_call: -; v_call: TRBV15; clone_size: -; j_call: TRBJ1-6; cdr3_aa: CATNREQGGNSPLHF; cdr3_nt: TGTGCCACCAACAGAGAACAGGGAGGCAATTCACCCCTCCACTTT
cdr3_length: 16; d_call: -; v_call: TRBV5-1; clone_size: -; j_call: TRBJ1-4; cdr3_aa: CASSLAASATNEKLFF; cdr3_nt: TGCGCCAGCAGCTTGGCCGCGAGCGCAACTAATGAAAAACTGTTTTTT
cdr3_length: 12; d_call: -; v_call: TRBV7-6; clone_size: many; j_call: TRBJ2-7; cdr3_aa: CASSQGGQEQYF; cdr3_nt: TGTGCCAGCAGCCAAGGTGGACAGGAGCAGTACTTC
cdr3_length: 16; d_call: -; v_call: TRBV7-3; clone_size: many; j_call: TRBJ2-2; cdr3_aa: CASSSSGSANTGELFF; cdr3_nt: TGTGCCAGCAGCAGTAGCGGCTCGGCGAACACCGGGGAGCTGTTTTTT
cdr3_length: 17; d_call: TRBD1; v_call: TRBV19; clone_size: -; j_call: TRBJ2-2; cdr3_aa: CASSIAGTALNTGELFF; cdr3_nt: TGTGCCAGTAGTATAGCCGGGACAGCCTTGAACACCGGGGAGCTGTTTTTT
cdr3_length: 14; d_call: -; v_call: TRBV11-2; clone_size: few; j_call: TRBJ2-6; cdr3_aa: CASSLVFGANVLTF; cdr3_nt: TGTGCCAGCAGCTTAGTTTTTGGGGCCAACGTCCTGACTTTC
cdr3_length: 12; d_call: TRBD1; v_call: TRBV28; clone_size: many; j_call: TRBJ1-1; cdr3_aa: CASSNDRGQAFF; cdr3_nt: TGTGCCAGCAGCAACGACAGGGGGCAGGCTTTCTTT
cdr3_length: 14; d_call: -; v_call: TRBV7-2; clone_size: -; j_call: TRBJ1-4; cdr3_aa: CASSRAGPNEKLFF; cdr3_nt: TGTGCCAGCAGCCGCGCAGGCCCAAATGAAAAACTGTTTTTT
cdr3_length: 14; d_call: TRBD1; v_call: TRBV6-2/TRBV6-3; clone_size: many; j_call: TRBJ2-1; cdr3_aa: CASSSGQGGNEQFF; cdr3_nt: TGTGCCAGCAGTTCAGGACAGGGAGGCAATGAGCAGTTCTTC
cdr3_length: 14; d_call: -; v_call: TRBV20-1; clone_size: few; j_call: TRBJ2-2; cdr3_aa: CSALPSGNTGELFF; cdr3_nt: TGCAGTGCCCTGCCCAGCGGGAACACCGGGGAGCTGTTTTTT
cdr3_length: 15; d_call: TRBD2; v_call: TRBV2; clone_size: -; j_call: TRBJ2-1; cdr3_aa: CASTRTLAGGNEQFF; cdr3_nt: TGTGCCAGCACCAGGACACTAGCGGGGGGCAATGAGCAGTTCTTC
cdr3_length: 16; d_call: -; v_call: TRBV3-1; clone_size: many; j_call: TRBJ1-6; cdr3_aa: CASSQAGRGLNSPLHF; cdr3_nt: TGTGCCAGCAGCCAAGCCGGACGGGGGCTAAATTCACCCCTCCACTTT
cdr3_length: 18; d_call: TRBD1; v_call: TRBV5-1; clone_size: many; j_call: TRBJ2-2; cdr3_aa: CASSSIMPGTVNTGELFF; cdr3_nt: TGCGCCAGCAGCTCCATAATGCCCGGGACAGTAAACACCGGGGAGCTGTTTTTT
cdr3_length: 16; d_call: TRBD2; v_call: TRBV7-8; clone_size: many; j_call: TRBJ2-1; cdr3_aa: CASSKTGLAGKYEQFF; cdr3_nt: TGTGCCAGCAGCAAGACAGGACTAGCGGGAAAGTATGAGCAGTTCTTC
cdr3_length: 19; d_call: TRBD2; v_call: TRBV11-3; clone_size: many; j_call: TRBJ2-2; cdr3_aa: CASSLKVIGLAANTGELFF; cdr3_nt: TGTGCCAGCAGCTTGAAAGTAATCGGACTAGCGGCGAACACCGGGGAGCTGTTTTTT
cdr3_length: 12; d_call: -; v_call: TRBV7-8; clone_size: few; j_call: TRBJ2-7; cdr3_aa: CASSPQGWEQYF; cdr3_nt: TGTGCCAGCAGCCCCCAGGGTTGGGAGCAGTACTTC
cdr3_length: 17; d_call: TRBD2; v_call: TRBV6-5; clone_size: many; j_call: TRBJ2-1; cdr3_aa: CASSYFISGRVGNEQFF; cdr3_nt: TGTGCCAGCAGTTACTTCATAAGCGGGAGGGTCGGGAATGAGCAGTTCTTC
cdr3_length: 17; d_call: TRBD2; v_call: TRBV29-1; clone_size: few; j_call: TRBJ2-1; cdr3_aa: CSADGDYGRASYNEQFF; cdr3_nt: TGCAGCGCCGATGGGGACTACGGGAGGGCCTCCTACAATGAGCAGTTCTTC
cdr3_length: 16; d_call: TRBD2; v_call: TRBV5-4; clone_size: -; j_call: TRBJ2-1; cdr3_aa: CASSKWTSGSGVEQFF; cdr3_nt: TGTGCCAGCAGCAAGTGGACTAGCGGGAGTGGCGTTGAGCAGTTCTTC
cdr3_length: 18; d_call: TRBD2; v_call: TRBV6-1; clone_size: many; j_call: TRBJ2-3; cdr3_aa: CASSVGLAHRGATDTQYF; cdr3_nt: TGTGCCAGCAGTGTAGGACTAGCCCATAGGGGGGCAACAGATACGCAGTATTTT
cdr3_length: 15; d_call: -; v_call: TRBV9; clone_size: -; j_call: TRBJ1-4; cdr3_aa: CASSGGGPYREKLFF; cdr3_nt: TGTGCCAGCAGCGGTGGAGGCCCTTATAGGGAAAAACTGTTTTTT
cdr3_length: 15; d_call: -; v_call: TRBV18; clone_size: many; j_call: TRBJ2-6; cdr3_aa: CASSPIRSGANVLTF; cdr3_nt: TGTGCCAGCTCACCAATACGCTCTGGGGCCAACGTCCTGACTTTC
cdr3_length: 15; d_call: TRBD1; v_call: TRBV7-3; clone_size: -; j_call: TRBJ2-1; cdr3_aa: CASSSGTDGYNEQFF; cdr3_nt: TGTGCCAGCAGCTCGGGGACAGACGGGTACAATGAGCAGTTCTTC
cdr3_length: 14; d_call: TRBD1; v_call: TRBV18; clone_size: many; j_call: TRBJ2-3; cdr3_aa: CASSSGQPTDTQYF; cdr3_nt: TGTGCCAGCTCTTCGGGACAGCCCACAGATACGCAGTATTTT
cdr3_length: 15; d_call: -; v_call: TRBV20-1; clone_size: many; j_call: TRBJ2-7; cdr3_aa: CSATAGSHTSYEQYF; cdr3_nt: TGCAGTGCTACGGCAGGGTCCCATACCTCCTACGAGCAGTACTTC
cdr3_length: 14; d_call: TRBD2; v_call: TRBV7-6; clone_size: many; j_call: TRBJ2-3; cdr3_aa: CASSSGGTTDTQYF; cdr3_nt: TGTGCCAGCAGCTCGGGGGGTACCACAGATACGCAGTATTTT
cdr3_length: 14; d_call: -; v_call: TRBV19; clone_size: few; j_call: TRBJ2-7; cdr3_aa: CASSIRTADYEQYF; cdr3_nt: TGTGCCAGTAGTATCCGGACAGCCGACTACGAGCAGTACTTC
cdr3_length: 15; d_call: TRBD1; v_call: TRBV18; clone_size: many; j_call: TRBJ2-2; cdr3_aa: CASSPQGASTGELFF; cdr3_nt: TGTGCCAGCTCACCACAGGGGGCGTCCACCGGGGAGCTGTTTTTT
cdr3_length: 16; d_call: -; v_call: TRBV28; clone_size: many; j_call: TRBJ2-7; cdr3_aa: CASSFRLVLRQREQYF; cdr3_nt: TGTGCCAGCAGTTTTCGTTTGGTGCTCCGCCAACGCGAGCAGTACTTC
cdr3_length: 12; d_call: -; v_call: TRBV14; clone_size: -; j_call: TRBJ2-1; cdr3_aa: CASNQQGNEQFF; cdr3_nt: TGTGCCAGCAACCAACAGGGTAATGAGCAGTTCTTC
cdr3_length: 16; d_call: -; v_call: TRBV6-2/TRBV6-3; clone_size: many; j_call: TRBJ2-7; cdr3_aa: CATLPLFLGQTYEQYF; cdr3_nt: TGTGCCACATTGCCCCTCTTTCTAGGGCAGACCTACGAGCAGTACTTC